These 5 T cell receptor beta chains originate from one sample sequenced in a study of regulatory T cells in long-lasting Graves disease. As to time point: persistent/refractory GD, antithyroid drugs over 5 years with positive TRAb. Following extraction of RNA from PBMCs, that RNA was used to make the TCR library. Relying on iRepertoire HTBI primers and Arm-PCR of CDR3 regions, the team built TCR beta libraries. TCRdb re-derived calls from the multiplex PCR reads in MiXCR, one entry per CDR3 protein. This sample yields over 450,000 distinct CDR3 sequences, of which 20% to 25% are seen a single time; roughly 6.9% belongs to the top ten. This specimen consisted of peripheral blood mononuclear cells (PBMCs), obtained when the disease was refractory, from a patient treated with antithyroid drugs. The source of these receptors is a female donor with Graves disease.

In this sample, this clonotype turned up many times. The V call is TRBV19, the J call TRBJ2-7; D may be TRBD1 (6 bases). Trimming removed 5 bases from V and 6 bases from J, with 14 bases in between. Germline CDR1 is LNHDA and CDR2 is SQIVND (reference sequence). The CDR3 length is 13 residues. The CDR3 nucleotides are TGTGCCAGTAGTCAACAGGGTACGGGCGAGCAGTACTTC. It encodes CASSQQGTGEQYF.

The chain is built from TRBV28 and TRBJ2-1, with 13 bases fitting TRBD2. J was trimmed by 9 bases and V by 4 bases; bases with no gene match: 6. The germline V gene encodes CDR1 MDHEN and CDR2 SYDVKM. CDR3 length: 15 residues. Here the CDR3 DNA reads TGTGCCAGCAGTTCTACTAGCGGGGGGGCGCTTGAGCAGTTCTTC. As protein: CASSSTSGGALEQFF.

This sequence joins TRBV19 and TRBJ2-7, with 7 bases fitting TRBD2. With 6 bases clipped from V and 5 bases from J, the junction kept 10 bases outside the gene matches. The CDR3 contains 14 residues. The germline V gene encodes CDR1 LNHDA and CDR2 SQIVND (reference sequence). DNA of the CDR3: TGTGCCAGTAGATACCGAGCGGGACTCGACGAGCAGTACTTC. Its protein product is CASRYRAGLDEQYF.

J is TRBJ2-7 and V is TRBV7-6, with TRBD1 identical over 7 bases. The CDR3 contains 14 residues. V shed 5 bases, J shed 3 bases, and the junction held 7 bases outside the gene matches. Per germline, CDR1 SGHVS and CDR2 FNYEAQ. In DNA form, the CDR3 reads TGTGCCAGCAGCCAAACGACAGGGAACTACGAGCAGTACTTC. Protein sequence: CASSQTTGNYEQYF.

CDR3 DNA sequence: TGTGCCAGCAGACAGGGCAAGGGCAAAAACATTCAGTACTTC. Translation gives CASRQGKGKNIQYF. V gene TRBV27 combines with J gene TRBJ2-4; weak D call: TRBD1 (6 bases). V gave up 6 bases and J gave up 3 bases, with 12 bases separating them. This CDR3 spans 14 amino acids. Germline loops: CDR1 MNHEY, CDR2 SMNVEV (reference sequence).